The 4 T cell receptor beta chains below all came from one sample that was sequenced in a study of blood T cell repertoires in COVID-19. Method: immunoSEQ multiplex PCR; TCRdb's copy keeps in-frame clones and lacks some. Of approximately 160,000 clones in the sample, about 85% were seen once. Specimen: peripheral blood. Source of these receptors: a man between 60 and 70 years old who had recovered from COVID-19.

This clone appeared a few times. Sequence at one end of the junction differs from germline and may be a read error. This chain connects TRBV4-1 to TRBJ2-1; a possible D gene is TRBD1 (6 bases). The CDR3 runs to 16 residues. Germline-derived CDR1 and CDR2 are MGHRA and YSYEKL. CDR3 residues: CASNQPYGTTYNEQFF. The CDR3 DNA reads TGCGCCAGCAACCAACCATACGGGACAACCTACAATGAGCAGTTCTTC.

The chain uses TRBV9 and TRBJ1-6; 7 nucleotides line up with TRBD1. CDR3 length: 15 residues. The V gene's germline CDR1 is SGDLS and CDR2 YYNGEE. V shed 2 bases and J 8 bases; nucleotides not matched to a gene: 7. The CDR3 nucleotides read TGTGCCAGCAGCGTTCAAGACAGGGAGGATTCACCCCTCCACTTT. Its translation is CASSVQDREDSPLHF.

The V and J genes are TRBV9 and TRBJ2-3, with D possibly matching TRBD1 (6 bases). Deletions cut 3 bases from V and 5 bases from J, with 13 bases between. This CDR3 comprises 14 residues. Germline V gene sequence: CDR1 SGDLS, CDR2 YYNGEE. The CDR3 here is CASSEVGRGDTQYF. The CDR3 region has the DNA TGTGCCAGCAGCGAGGTAGGCAGGGGAGATACGCAGTATTTT.

This sequence joins TRBV19 and TRBJ1-1; no clear D. Looked up from germline, CDR1 is LNHDA and CDR2 is SQIVND (reference sequence). This CDR3 spans 18 amino acids. The V gene lost 3 bases and the J gene lost 10 bases, with 30 bases spanning the gap. The CDR3 bases are TGTGCCAGTAGTATTGAGTCTGGTCGGGGTACCTCTAAGAATGGAGCTTTCTTT. Its protein is CASSIESGRGTSKNGAFF.